The rows below give T cell receptor beta chains drawn from one sample of a study of tumor-infiltrating lymphocytes in oesophageal squamous cell carcinoma. Via MiXCR, TCRdb re-called the PCR reads, giving one row per CDR3 protein. The data show around 12,000 distinct CDR3 sequences, roughly 58% seen once. Sample: esophageal tumor tissue. The receptor set was obtained from a female donor with esophageal squamous cell carcinoma. The CDR3 runs from the conserved cysteine through the conserved F or W.

TRBV7-2	NA	CASSPLRLAQYF
TRBV7-8	TRBJ2-3	CASSFRGRGPDTQYF
TRBV6-1	TRBJ2-3	CASTERRSTDTQYF
TRBV11-2	TRBJ1-5	CASSLDREPRPQHF
TRBV7-9	NA	CASSLATDYEQYF
TRBV7-3	NA	CASSLSWTSGGNEQYF
TRBV11-2	TRBJ2-6	CASTADRANVLTF
TRBV2	NA	CASSEMVAGGKQFF
TRBV28	TRBJ2-1	CASSLMTSGAYNEQFF
TRBV11-3	TRBJ1-1	CASSYRQHTEAFF
TRBV7-3	NA	CASSLAGGSRGNEQFF
TRBV19	TRBJ1-1	CASSIDRTSNTEAFF
TRBV6-1	TRBJ2-7	CASSWDSAYEQYF
TRBV6-1	TRBJ2-1	CASSPLVSYNEQFF
TRBV7-2	TRBJ1-5	CASSPDVHQPQHF
TRBV7-2	TRBJ2-1	CASSLGTSGSDEQFF
TRBV10-3	TRBJ2-7	CAISEGVAREQYF
TRBV15	TRBJ2-7	CATSTEGQSYEQYF
TRBV28	TRBJ2-3	CASRGQGKAADTQYF
TRBV7-6	TRBJ1-5	CASSPQQGFVNQPQHF
TRBV7-3	NA	CASSVLAGGNNEQFF
TRBV7-3	TRBJ2-5	CAIPLRGPSTDTQYF
TRBV7-6	TRBJ2-5	CASSLLAGITQETQYF
TRBV6-8	NA	CASGGHSYEQYF